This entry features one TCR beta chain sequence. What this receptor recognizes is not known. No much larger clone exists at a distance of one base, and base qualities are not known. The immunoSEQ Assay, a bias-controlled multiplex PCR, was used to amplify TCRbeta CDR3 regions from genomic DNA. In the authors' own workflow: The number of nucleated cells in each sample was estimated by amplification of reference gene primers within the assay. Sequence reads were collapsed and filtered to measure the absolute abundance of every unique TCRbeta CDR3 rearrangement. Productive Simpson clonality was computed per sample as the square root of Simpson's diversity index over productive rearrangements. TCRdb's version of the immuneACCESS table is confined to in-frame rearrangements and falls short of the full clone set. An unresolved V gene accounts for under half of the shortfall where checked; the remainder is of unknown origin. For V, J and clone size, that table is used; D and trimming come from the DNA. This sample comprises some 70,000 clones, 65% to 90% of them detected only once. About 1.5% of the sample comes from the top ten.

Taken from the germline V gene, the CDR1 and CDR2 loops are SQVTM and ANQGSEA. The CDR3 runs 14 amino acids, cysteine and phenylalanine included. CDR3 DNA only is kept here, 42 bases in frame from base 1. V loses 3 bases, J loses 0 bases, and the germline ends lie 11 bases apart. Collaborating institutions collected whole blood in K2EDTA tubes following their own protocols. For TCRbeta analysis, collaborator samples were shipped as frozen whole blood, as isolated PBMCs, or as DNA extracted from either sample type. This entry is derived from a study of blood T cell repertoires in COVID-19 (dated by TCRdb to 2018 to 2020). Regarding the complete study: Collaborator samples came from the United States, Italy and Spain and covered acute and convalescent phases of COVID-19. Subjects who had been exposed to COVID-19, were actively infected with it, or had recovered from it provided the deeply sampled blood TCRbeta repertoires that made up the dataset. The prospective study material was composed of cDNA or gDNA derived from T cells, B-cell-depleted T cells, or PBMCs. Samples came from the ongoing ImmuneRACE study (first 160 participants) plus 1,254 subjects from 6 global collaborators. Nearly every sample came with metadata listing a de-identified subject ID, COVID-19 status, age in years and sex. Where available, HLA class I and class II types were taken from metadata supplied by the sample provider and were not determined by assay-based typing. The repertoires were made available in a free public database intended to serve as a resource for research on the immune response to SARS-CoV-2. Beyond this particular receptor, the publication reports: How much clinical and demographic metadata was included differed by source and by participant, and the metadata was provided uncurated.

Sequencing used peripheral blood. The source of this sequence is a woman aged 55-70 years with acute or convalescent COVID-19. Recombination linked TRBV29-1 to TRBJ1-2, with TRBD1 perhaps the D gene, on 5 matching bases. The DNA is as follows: TGCAGCGTTGAGCCGGCAGGGACTAACTATGGCTACACCTTC. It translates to CSVEPAGTNYGYTF.